The 2 T cell receptor beta chains listed next were all sequenced from one sample in a study of OX40 agonist ivuxolimab in advanced cancers. Receptor amplification or capture employed the immunoSEQ multiplex PCR assay. TCRdb provides this immuneACCESS table in a form limited to in-frame rearrangements. Some clones are lacking; in checked studies, under half of them reflect an unresolved V gene, and why the rest are absent is not known. Here the sample has roughly 40,000 clones; more than 75% occur a single time. The leading ten clones occupy approximately 15% of the sample. The sample consisted of CD4+ or CD8+ T cells sorted from blood, taken in a trial of the OX40 agonist ivuxolimab. These receptors all stem from an adult with an advanced solid tumor such as melanoma, head and neck, liver or kidney cancer.

The chain links TRBV9 to TRBJ2-2; 10 positions agree with TRBD2. CDR3 length: 16 amino acids. The V segment lost 4 bases and the J segment 4 bases; nucleotides outside the gene matches: 7. The germline V gene encodes CDR1 SGDLS and CDR2 YYNGEE. The CDR3 DNA reads TGTGCCAGCAGCCCGAGAAGCGGGGGGGCCACCGGGGAGCTGTTTTTT. This codes for CASSPRSGGATGELFF.

Sample share makes this clone medium-sized. This sequence joins TRBV9 and TRBJ2-1; TRBD1 or TRBD2 may be the D gene (7 bases each). The CDR3 is 16 amino acids. The germline V gene has CDR1 SGDLS and CDR2 YYNGEE. V was shortened by 3 bases and J by 9 bases, with 22 bases between the two germline ends. The CDR3 DNA reads as TGTGCCAGCAGCGCAAAAGCGGGACAGAGGAAGGTTGAGCAGTTCTTC. This encodes CASSAKAGQRKVEQFF.